This T cell receptor (beta chain) was recorded in a study of CD8+CD57+ T cells in acquired aplastic anemia. Study information: Isolated CD4+ and CD8+ cells, once sorted, yielded DNA averaging around 2.9 ug. Overall study findings and caveats: About 30 CD8+ CDR3 sequences occurred in both the patients and the controls.

Germline loops: CDR1 SEHNR, CDR2 FQNEAQ (reference sequence). The CDR3 has 16 amino acids. About this clonotype itself: Its antigen is not identified. One junction end disagrees with the germline gene, perhaps due to a read error.

Patients included in sequencing had previously demonstrated CD8+CD57+ cell expansion by flow cytometry. No therapy was given to patients before blood sampling. CDR3 and TCR beta VDJ profiling relied on genomic DNA as the template. TCRdb passed the reads through MiXCR, listing each CDR3 protein once. The sample gives 260,000 or so distinct CDR3 sequences, roughly 80% of which show up once; about two fifths is in the top ten. The clonotype originates from a human donor with aplastic anemia. The sample was sorted CD4+, CD8+, or CD8+CD57+ T cells (not recorded which) from PBMCs. This chain connects TRBV7-9 to TRBJ2-2; the D gene is possibly TRBD2 (5 bases). The CDR3, as DNA: TGCGCCAGCAGCTTGGAATCCTCCGGGAACACCGGGGAGCTGTCTTTT. It specifies CASSLESSGNTGELSF.